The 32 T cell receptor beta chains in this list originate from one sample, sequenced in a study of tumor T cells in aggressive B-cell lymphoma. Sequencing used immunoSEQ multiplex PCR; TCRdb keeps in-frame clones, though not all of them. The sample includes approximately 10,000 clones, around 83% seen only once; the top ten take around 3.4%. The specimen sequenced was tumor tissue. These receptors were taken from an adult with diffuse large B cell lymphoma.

CDR3 DNA sequence: TGTGCCAGCAGCCCAGAGGGACAGTTAAGAGGCGAGCAGTACTTC. This encodes CASSPEGQLRGEQYF. The V gene is TRBV9, the J gene TRBJ2-7, with TRBD1 matching 7 bases. The CDR3 has 15 amino acids. J was trimmed by 6 bases and V by 4 bases; bases with no gene match: 13. The germline V gene has CDR1 SGDLS and CDR2 YYNGEE.

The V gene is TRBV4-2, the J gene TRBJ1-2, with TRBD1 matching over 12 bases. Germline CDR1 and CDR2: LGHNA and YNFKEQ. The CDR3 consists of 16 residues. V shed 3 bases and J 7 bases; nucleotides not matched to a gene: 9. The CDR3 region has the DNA TGTGCCAGCAGCCACCCCTCCGGGACAGGGGGCTTTGGCTACACCTTC. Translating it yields CASSHPSGTGGFGYTF.

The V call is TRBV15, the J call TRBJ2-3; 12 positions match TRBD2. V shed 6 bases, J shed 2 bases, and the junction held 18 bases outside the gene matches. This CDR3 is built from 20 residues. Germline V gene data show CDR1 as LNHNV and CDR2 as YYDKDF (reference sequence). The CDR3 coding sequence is TGTGCCACCAGGAGACGGCTAGCGGGGGGGACTGAGTCCGACACAGATACGCAGTATTTT. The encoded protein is CATRRRLAGGTESDTDTQYF.

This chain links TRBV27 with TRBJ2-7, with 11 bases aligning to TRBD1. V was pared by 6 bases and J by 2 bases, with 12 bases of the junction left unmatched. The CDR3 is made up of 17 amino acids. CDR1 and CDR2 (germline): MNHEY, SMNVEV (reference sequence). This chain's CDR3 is CASSHGGQGVPTYEQYF. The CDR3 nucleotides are TGTGCCAGCAGCCATGGGGGACAGGGGGTTCCGACCTACGAGCAGTACTTC.

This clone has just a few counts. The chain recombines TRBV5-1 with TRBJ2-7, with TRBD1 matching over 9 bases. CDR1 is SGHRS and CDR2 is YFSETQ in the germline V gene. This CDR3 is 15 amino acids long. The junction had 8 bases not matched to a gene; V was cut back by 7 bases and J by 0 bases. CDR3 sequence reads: CASSTTGGRSYEQYF. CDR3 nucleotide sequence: TGCGCCAGCTCTACTACAGGGGGCCGCTCCTACGAGCAGTACTTC.

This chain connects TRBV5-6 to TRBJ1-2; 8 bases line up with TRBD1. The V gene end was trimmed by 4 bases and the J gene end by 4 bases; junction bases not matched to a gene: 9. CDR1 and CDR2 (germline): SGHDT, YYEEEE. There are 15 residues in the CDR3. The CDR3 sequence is CASSPRTGFSYGYTF. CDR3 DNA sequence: TGTGCCAGCAGCCCACGGACAGGGTTCAGCTATGGCTACACCTTC.

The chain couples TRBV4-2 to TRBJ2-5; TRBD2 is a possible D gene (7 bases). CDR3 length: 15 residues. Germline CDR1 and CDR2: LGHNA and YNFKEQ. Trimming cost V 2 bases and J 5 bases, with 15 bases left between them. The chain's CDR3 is CASSQTSGEGETQYF. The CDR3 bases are TGTGCCAGCAGCCAAACTTCAGGGGAGGGGGAGACCCAGTACTTC.

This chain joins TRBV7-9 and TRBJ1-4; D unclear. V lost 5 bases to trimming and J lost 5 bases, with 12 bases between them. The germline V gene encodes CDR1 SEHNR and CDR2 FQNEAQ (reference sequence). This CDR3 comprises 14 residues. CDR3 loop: CASSLRGRNEKLFF. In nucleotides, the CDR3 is TGTGCCAGCAGCCTACGCGGCCGGAATGAAAAACTGTTTTTT.

The CDR3 spells CASSQDLSTTNEKLFF. CDR3 DNA sequence: TGTGCCAGCAGCCAAGACCTCAGTACAACTAATGAAAAACTGTTTTTT. The gene calls are TRBV14 and TRBJ1-4; D gene ambiguous. Germline V gene lookup returns CDR1 SGHDN and CDR2 FVKESK. The CDR3 is 16 residues long. Trimming removed 0 bases from V and 0 bases from J, with 8 bases in between.

The CDR3 loop reads CASSLTGTGVDGYTF. The CDR3 DNA reads TGTGCCAGCAGCCTTACCGGGACAGGGGTTGATGGCTACACCTTC. The chain uses TRBV7-2 and TRBJ1-2; TRBD1 matches at 10 bases. The CDR3 consists of 15 residues. The germline V gene has CDR1 SGHTA and CDR2 FQGNSA. After removal of 5 bases from V and 6 bases from J, the junction contained 9 bases not matched to a gene.

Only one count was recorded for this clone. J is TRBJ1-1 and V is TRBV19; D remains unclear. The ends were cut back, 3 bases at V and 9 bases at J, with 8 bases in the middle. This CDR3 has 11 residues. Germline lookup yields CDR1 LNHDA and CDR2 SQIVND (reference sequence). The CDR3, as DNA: TGTGCCAGTAGTATTTTCGGGAAAGCTTTCTTT. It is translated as CASSIFGKAFF.

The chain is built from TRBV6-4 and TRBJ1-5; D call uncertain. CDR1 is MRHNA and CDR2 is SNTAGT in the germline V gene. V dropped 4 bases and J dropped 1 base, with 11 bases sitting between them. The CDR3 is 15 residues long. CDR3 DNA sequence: TGTGCCAGCAGTGCCGAGACCGGGAGCAATCAGCCCCAGCATTTT. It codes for CASSAETGSNQPQHF.

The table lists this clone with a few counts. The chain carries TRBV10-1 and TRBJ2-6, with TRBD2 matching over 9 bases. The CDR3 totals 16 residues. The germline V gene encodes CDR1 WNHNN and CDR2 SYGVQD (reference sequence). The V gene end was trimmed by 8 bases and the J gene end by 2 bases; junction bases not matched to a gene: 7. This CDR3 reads CASLGGGGTGANVLTF. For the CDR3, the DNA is TGCGCCAGCCTCGGCGGGGGGGGAACTGGGGCCAACGTCCTGACTTTC.

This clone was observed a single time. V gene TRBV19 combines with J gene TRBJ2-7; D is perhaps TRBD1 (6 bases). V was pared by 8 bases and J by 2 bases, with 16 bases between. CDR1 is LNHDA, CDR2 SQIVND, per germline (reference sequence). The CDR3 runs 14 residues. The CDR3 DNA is TGTGCCAGTGCTAAGGACAGAGCTCCCTACGAGCAGTACTTC. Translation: CASAKDRAPYEQYF.

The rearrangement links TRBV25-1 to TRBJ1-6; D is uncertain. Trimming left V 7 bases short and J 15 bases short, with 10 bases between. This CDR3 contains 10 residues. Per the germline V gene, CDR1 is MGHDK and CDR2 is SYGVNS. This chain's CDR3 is CASKDRVLHF. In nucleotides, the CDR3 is TGTGCCAGCAAAGATCGAGTCCTCCACTTT.

The CDR3 DNA reads TGTGCCAGCAGCTCAAACGGACAGGGTTTTAATCAGCCCCAGCATTTT. Its translation is CASSSNGQGFNQPQHF. The chain carries TRBV5-6 and TRBJ1-5; 8 bases are shared with TRBD1. V shed 3 bases, J shed 4 bases, and the junction held 9 bases outside the gene matches. This CDR3 has 16 residues. Germline CDR1 is SGHDT and CDR2 is YYEEEE.

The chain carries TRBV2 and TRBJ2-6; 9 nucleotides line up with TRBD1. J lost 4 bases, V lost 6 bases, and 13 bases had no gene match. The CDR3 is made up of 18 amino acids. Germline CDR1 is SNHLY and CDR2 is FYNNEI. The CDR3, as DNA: TGTGCCAGCAGACCTACCGGGACAGGGCGCAGCGGGGCCAACGTCCTGACTTTC. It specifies CASRPTGTGRSGANVLTF.

The CDR3 nucleotides are TGTGCCAGTAGTAGACACAGGGATAGCAATCAGCCCCAGCATTTT. Its translation is CASSRHRDSNQPQHF. The chain employs TRBV19 and TRBJ1-5, with a weak D call TRBD1 (6 bases). V was cut by 4 bases and J by 0 bases, with 10 bases left in between. The CDR3 has 15 residues. Germline CDR1 is LNHDA and CDR2 is SQIVND (reference sequence).

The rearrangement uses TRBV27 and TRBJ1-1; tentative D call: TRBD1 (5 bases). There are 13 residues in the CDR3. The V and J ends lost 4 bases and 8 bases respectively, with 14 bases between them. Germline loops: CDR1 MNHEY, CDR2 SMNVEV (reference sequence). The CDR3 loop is CASSWSTRGEAFF. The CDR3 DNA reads TGTGCCAGCAGTTGGTCGACAAGGGGAGAAGCTTTCTTT.

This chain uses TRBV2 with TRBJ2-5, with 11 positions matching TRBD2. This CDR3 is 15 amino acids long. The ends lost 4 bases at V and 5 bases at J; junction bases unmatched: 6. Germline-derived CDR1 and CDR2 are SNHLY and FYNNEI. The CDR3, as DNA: TGTGCCAGCAGTGGGACTAGCGGGTTTTCGGAGACCCAGTACTTC. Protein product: CASSGTSGFSETQYF.

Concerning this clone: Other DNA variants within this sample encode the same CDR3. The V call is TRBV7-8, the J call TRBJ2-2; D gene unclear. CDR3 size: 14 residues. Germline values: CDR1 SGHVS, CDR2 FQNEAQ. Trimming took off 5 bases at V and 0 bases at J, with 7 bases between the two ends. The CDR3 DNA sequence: TGTGCCAGCAGCCCTTTAGCGAACACCGGGGAGCTGTTTTTT. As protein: CASSPLANTGELFF. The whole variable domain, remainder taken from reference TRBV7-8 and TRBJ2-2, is GAGVSQSPRYKVAKRGQDVALRCDPISGHVSLFWYQQALGQGPEFLTYFQNEAQLDKSGLPSDRFFAERPEGSVSTLKIQRTQQEDSAVYLCASSPLANTGELFFGEGSRLTVL.

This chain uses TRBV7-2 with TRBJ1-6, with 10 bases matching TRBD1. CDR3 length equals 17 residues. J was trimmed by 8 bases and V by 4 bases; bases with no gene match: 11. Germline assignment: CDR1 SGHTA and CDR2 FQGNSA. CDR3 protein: CASSSIRGTGADSPLHF. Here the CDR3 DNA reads TGTGCCAGCAGCTCCATCCGAGGGACAGGGGCGGATTCACCCCTCCACTTT.

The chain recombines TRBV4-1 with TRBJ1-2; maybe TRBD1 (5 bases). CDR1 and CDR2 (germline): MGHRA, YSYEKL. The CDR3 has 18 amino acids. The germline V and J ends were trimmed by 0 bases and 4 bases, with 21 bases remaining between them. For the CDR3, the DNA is TGCGCCAGCAGCCAAGAATGGGCAGGTGAGGGACTGATCTATGGCTACACCTTC. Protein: CASSQEWAGEGLIYGYTF.

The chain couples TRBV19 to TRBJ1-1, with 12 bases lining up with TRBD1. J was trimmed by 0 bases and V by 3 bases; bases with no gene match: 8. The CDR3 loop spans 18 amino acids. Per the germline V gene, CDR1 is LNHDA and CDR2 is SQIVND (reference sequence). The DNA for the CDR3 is TGTGCCAGTAGTATCCGGGACAGGGGGCTCGGGATGAACACTGAAGCTTTCTTT. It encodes CASSIRDRGLGMNTEAFF.

Here the CDR3 DNA reads TGTGCCACGTCTGGGGGGGCGAATCAGCCCCAGCATTTT. Its translation is CATSGGANQPQHF. This chain connects TRBV12-5 to TRBJ1-5, with D perhaps matching TRBD1 (6 bases). The CDR3 totals 13 residues. Looked up from germline, CDR1 is LGHNT and CDR2 is FRNRAP.

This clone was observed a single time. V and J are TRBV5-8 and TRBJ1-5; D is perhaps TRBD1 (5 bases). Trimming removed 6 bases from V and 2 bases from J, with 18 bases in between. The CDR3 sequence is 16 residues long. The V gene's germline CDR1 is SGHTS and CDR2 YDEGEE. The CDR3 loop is CASIRRQGRGNQPQHF. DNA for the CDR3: TGTGCCAGCATCCGTCGTCAGGGTCGGGGCAATCAGCCCCAGCATTTT.

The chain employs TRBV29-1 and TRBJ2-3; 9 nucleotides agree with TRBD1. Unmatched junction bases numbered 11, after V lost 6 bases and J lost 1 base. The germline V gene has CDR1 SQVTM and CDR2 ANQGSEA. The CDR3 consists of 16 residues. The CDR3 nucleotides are TGCAGCGTAGCGGCCGGGACAGGGTTTCGCACAGATACGCAGTATTTT. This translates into CSVAAGTGFRTDTQYF.

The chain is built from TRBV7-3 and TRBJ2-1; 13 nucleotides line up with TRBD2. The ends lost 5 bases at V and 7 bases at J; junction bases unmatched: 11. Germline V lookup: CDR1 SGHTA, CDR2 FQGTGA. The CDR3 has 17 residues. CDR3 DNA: TGTGCCAGCAGCCGACTAGCGGGGGGCCACGGGTGGAATGAGCAGTTCTTC. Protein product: CASSRLAGGHGWNEQFF.

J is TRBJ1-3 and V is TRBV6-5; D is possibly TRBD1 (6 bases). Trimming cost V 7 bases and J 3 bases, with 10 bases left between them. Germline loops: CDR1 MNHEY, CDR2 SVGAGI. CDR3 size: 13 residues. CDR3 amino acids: CASTTGSGNTIYF. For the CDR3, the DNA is TGTGCCAGCACAACAGGGAGTGGAAACACCATATATTTT.

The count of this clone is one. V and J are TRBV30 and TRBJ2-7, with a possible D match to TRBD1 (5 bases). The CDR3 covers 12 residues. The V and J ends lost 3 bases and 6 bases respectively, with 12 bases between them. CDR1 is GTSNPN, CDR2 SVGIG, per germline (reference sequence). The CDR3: CAWSRAGAEQYF. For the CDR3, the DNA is TGTGCCTGGAGCAGGGCAGGAGCCGAGCAGTACTTC.

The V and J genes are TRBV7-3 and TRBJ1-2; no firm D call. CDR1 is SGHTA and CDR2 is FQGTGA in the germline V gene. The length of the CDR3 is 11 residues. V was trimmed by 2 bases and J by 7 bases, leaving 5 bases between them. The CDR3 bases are TGTGCCAGCAGCTTATCAGGTGGCTACACCTTC. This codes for CASSLSGGYTF.

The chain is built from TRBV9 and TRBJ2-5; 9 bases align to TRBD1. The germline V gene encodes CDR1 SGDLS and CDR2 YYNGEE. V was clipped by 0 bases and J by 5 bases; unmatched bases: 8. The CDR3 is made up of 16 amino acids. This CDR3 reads CASSVAAGQGPETQYF. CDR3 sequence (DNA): TGTGCCAGCAGCGTAGCTGCGGGACAGGGACCGGAGACCCAGTACTTC.